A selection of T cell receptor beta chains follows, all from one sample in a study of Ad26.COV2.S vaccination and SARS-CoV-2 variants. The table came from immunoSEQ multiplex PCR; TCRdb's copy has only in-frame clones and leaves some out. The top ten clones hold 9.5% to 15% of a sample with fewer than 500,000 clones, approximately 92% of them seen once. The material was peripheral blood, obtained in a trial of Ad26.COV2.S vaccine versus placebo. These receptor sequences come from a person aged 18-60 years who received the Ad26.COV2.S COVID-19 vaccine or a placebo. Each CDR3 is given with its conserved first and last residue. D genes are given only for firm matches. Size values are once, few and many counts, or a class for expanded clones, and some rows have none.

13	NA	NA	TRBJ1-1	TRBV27	CASSLGMGTEAFF	TGTGCCAGCAGTTTAGGGATGGGGACTGAAGCTTTCTTT
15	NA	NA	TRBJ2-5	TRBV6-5	CASSQRGRTQETQYF	TGTGCCAGCAGTCAGAGGGGCAGAACCCAAGAGACCCAGTACTTC
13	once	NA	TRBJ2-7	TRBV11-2	CASSLASSGEQYF	TGTGCCAGCAGCTTAGCGTCCTCGGGGGAGCAGTACTTC
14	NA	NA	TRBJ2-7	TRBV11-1	CASSPWTSSYEQYF	TGTGCCAGCAGCCCGTGGACATCAAGCTACGAGCAGTACTTC
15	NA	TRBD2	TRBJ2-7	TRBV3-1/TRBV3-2	CASSIAGGPRDEQYF	TGTGCCAGCAGTATAGCGGGAGGGCCCCGAGACGAGCAGTACTTC
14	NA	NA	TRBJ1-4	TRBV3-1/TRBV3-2	CASSQQGGNEKLFF	TGTGCCAGCAGCCAACAGGGAGGTAATGAAAAACTGTTTTTT
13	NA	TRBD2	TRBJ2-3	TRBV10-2	CASRTSGRDTQYF	TGCGCCAGCAGGACTAGCGGGAGGGATACGCAGTATTTT
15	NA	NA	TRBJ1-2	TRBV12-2	CASRLLPGLKYGYTF	TGTGCAAGTCGCTTACTCCCGGGCCTCAAATATGGCTACACCTTC
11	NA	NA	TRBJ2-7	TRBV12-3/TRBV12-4	CASSFGYEQYF	TGTGCCAGCAGTTTCGGCTACGAGCAGTACTTC
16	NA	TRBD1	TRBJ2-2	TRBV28	CASSDRGTGGTGELFF	TGTGCCAGCAGCGACCGGGGGACAGGGGGGACCGGGGAGCTGTTTTTT
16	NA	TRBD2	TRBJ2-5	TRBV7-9	CASSYGGPGGLETQYF	TGTGCCAGCAGCTACGGGGGGCCGGGAGGGTTGGAGACCCAGTACTTC
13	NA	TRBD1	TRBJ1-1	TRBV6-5	CASRRGPGTEAFF	TGTGCCAGCAGGAGGGGGCCGGGCACTGAAGCTTTCTTT
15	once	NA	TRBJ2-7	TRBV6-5	CASRRHQGSGYEQYF	TGTGCCAGCAGACGCCATCAGGGGTCGGGGTACGAGCAGTACTTC
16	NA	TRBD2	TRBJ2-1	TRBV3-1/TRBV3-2	CASSQEAGLGNNEQFF	TGTGCCAGCAGCCAGGAAGCGGGACTAGGTAACAATGAGCAGTTCTTC
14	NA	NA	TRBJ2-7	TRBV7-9	CASSLKGDSYEQYF	TGTGCCAGCAGCTTAAAGGGGGACTCCTACGAGCAGTACTTC
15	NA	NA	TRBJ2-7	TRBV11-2	CASSSLQTDPYEQYF	TGTGCCAGCAGCTCCCTTCAGACGGACCCCTACGAGCAGTACTTC
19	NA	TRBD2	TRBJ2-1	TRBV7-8	CASSFWTSGRDGSQDEQFF	TGTGCCAGCAGCTTTTGGACTAGCGGGAGAGATGGATCCCAGGATGAGCAGTTCTTC
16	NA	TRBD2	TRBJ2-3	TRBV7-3	CASSLFPGTSTDTQYF	TGTGCCAGCAGCTTATTCCCCGGGACTAGTACAGATACGCAGTATTTT
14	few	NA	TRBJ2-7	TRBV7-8	CASSLLGETYEQYF	TGTGCCAGCAGCTTATTGGGGGAAACCTACGAGCAGTACTTC
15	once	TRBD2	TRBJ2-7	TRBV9	CASSVASGTSYEQYF	TGTGCCAGCAGCGTGGCTAGCGGAACCTCCTACGAGCAGTACTTC
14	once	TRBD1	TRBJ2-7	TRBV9	CASSATGNSYEQYF	TGTGCCAGCAGCGCGACAGGGAACTCCTACGAGCAGTACTTC